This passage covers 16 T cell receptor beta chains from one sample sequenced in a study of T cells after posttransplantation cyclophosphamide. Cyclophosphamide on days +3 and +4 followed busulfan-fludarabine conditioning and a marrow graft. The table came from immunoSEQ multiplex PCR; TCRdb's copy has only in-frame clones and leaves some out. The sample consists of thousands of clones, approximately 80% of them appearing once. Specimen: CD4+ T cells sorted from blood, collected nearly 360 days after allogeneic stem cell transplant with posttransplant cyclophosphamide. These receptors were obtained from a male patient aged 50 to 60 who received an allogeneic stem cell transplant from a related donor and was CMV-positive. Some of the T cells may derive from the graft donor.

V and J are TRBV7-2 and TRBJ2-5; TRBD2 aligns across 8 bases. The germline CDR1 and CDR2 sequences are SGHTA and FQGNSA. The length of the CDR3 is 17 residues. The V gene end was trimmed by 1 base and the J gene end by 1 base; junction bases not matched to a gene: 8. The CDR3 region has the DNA TGTGCCAGCAGCTTAGTAAGAGGGCGGGGGGTCCAAGAGACCCAGTACTTC. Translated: CASSLVRGRGVQETQYF.

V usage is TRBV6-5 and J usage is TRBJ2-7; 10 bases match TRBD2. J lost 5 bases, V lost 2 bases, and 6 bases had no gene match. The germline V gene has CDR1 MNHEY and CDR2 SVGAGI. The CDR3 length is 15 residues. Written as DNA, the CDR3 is TGTGCCAGCAGTTACGACACTAGCGGGATACACGAGCAGTACTTC. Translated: CASSYDTSGIHEQYF.

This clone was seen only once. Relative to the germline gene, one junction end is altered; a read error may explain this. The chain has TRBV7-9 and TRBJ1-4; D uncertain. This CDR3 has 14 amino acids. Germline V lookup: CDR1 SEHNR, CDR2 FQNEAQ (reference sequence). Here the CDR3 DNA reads TGTGCCAGCAGCCTACGGGATACTACTGAAAAACTGTTTTTT. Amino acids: CASSLRDTTEKLFF.

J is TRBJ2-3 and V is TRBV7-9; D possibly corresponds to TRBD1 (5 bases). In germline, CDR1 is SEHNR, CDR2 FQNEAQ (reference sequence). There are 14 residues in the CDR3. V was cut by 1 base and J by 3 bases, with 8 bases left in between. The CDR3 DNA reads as TGTGCCAGCAGCTTAGAGGGGCAGACAGATACGCAGTATTTT. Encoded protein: CASSLEGQTDTQYF.

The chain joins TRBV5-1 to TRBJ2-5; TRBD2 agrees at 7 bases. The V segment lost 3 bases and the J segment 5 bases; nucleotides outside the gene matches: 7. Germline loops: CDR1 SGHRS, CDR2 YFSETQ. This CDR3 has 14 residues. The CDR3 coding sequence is TGCGCCAGCAGCTCAAGGACTAGGATGGAGACCCAGTACTTC. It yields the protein CASSSRTRMETQYF.

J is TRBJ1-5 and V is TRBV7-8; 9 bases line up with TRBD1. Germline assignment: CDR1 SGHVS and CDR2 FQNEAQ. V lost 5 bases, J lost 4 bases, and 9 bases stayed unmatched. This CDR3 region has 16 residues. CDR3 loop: CASSVGTGTGNQPQHF. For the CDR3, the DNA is TGTGCCAGCAGCGTAGGGACCGGGACAGGGAATCAGCCCCAGCATTTT.

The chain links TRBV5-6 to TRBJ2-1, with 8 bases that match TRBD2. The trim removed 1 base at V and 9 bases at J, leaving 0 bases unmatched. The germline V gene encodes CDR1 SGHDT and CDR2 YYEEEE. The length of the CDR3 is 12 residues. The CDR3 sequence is CASSLRGGEQFF. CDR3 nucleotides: TGTGCCAGCAGCTTGCGGGGGGGTGAGCAGTTCTTC.

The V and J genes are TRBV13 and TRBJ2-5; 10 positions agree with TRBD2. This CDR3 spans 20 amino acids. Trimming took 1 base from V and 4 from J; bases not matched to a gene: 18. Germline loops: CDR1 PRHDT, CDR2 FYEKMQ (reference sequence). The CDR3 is CASSLVRGLAGEGLRETQYF. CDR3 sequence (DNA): TGTGCCAGCAGCTTAGTCCGTGGGCTAGCGGGGGAAGGGTTGCGAGAGACCCAGTACTTC.

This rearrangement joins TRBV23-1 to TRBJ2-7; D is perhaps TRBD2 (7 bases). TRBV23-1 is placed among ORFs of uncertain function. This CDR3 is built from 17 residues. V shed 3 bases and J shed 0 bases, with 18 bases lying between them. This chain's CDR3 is CASSHPRGGLSSYEQYF. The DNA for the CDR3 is TGCGCCAGCAGTCACCCGAGGGGGGGGCTGAGCTCCTACGAGCAGTACTTC.

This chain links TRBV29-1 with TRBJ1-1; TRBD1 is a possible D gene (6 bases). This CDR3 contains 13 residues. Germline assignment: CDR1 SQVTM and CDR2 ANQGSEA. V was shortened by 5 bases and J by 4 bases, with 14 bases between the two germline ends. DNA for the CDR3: TGCAGCGTTAAAAGACAGGAGAGCACTGAAGCTTTCTTT. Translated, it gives CSVKRQESTEAFF.

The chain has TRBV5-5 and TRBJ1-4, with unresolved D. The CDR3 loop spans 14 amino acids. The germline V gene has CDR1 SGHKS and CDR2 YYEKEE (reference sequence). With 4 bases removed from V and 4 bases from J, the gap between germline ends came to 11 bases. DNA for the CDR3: TGTGCCAGCAGCCCCCCCGGGAGTAATGAAAAACTGTTTTTT. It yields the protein CASSPPGSNEKLFF.

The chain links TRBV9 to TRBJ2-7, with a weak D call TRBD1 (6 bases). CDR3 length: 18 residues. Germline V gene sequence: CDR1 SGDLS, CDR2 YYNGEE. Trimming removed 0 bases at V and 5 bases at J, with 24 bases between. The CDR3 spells CASSVGTLQGHRRNEQYF. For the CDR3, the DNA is TGTGCCAGCAGCGTAGGTACTTTACAGGGTCACCGTCGGAACGAGCAGTACTTC.

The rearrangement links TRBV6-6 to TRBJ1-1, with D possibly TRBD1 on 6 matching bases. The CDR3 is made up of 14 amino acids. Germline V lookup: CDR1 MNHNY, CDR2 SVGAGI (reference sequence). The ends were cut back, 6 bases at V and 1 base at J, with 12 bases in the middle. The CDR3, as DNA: TGTGCCAGCAGGGGGGACACCGAGAACACTGAAGCTTTCTTT. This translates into CASRGDTENTEAFF.

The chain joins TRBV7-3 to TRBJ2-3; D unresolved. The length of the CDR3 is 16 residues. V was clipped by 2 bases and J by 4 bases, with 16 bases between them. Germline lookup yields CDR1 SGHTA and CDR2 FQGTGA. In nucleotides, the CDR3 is TGTGCCAGCAGCTTATTTGGGCCCCCCGGCTCAGATACGCAGTATTTT. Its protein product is CASSLFGPPGSDTQYF.

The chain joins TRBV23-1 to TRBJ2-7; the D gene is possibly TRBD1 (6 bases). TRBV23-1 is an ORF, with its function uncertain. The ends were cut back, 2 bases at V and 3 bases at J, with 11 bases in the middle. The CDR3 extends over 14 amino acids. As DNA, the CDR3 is TGCGCCAGCAGTCAACCCCGGGACATCTACGAGCAGTACTTC. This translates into CASSQPRDIYEQYF.

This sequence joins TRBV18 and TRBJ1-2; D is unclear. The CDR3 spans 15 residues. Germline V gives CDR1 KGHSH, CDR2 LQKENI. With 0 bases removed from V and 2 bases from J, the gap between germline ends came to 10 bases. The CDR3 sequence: CASSPPSQLNYGYTF. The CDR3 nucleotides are TGTGCCAGCTCACCACCCTCACAGCTCAACTATGGCTACACCTTC. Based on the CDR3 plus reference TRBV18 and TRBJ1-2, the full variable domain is NAGVMQNPRHLVRRRGQEARLRCSPMKGHSHVYWYRQLPEEGLKFMVYLQKENIIDESGMPKERFSAEFPKEGPSILRIQQVVRGDSAAYFCASSPPSQLNYGYTFGSGTRLTVV.